These T cell receptor beta chains were read from a single sample in a study of long-term antiretroviral therapy in people with HIV. Method: immunoSEQ multiplex PCR; TCRdb's copy keeps in-frame clones and lacks some. The sample contains some 12,000 clones, about 80% of which appear only once. This specimen consisted of unsorted PBMCs, obtained roughly 7.9 years after starting antiretroviral therapy. Every receptor here comes from a middle-aged man with HIV. The CDR3 runs from the conserved cysteine through the conserved F or W. A D gene is named only where the DNA matches it firmly. Clone size is shown for a subset of rows, as once, few, many or a class of expanded clone.

CASIARGDYGYTF TGTGCCAGCATCGCCAGGGGGGACTATGGCTACACCTTC few TRBD1 TRBV6-5 13 TRBJ1-2
CASSSLAGGPGSGPDTQYF TGTGCCAGCAGCTCGCTAGCGGGGGGGCCTGGTAGCGGCCCAGATACGCAGTATTTT . TRBD2 TRBV11-2 19 TRBJ2-3
CASSVAEQGDYGYTF TGTGCCAGCAGCGTAGCTGAACAGGGCGACTATGGCTACACCTTC few . TRBV9 15 TRBJ1-2
CAWSHSRYMNTEAFF TGTGCCTGGAGCCACAGTCGCTACATGAACACTGAAGCTTTCTTT . . TRBV30 15 TRBJ1-1
CASSPQSNTEAFF TGTGCCAGCAGCCCCCAATCAAACACTGAAGCTTTCTTT once . TRBV9 13 TRBJ1-1
CASSVEGVTNTGELFF TGTGCCAGCAGCGTAGAAGGCGTGACGAACACCGGGGAGCTGTTTTTT . . TRBV9 16 TRBJ2-2
CASSQGYRERKLFF TGCGCCAGCAGCCAAGGGTACAGGGAAAGAAAACTGTTTTTT once . TRBV4-1 14 TRBJ1-4
CASSPGTGRMEPQHF TGTGCCAGCAGTCCCGGGACAGGGAGAATGGAGCCCCAGCATTTT . TRBD1 TRBV9 15 TRBJ1-5
CASSEGGAYEQYF TGTGCCAGCAGTGAGGGCGGAGCCTACGAGCAGTACTTC . . TRBV14 13 TRBJ2-7
CASSLGATSGGGGYEQYF TGTGCCAGCAGCTTAGGAGCGACTAGCGGGGGGGGTGGCTACGAGCAGTACTTC . TRBD2 TRBV13 18 TRBJ2-7
CASSFSGNTIYF TGTGCCAGCAGTTTTTCTGGAAACACCATATATTTT . . TRBV11-2 12 TRBJ1-3
CAISKPPGQDNSPLHF TGTGCCATCAGTAAACCGCCGGGACAAGATAATTCACCCCTCCACTTT . . TRBV10-3 16 TRBJ1-6
CASRITGDGNTIYF TGTGCCAGCAGAATTACAGGGGACGGGAACACCATATATTTT . TRBD1 TRBV11-2 14 TRBJ1-3
CASREGTYTEAFF TGTGCCAGCAGAGAAGGAACATACACTGAAGCTTTCTTT . . TRBV6-5 13 TRBJ1-1
CASSQPGQGEAFF TGCGCCAGCAGCCAACCGGGACAGGGTGAAGCTTTCTTT . TRBD1 TRBV5-1 13 TRBJ1-1
CASSEALGRRLSNQPQHF TGTGCCAGCAGTGAAGCGTTGGGCAGGAGGTTAAGCAATCAGCCCCAGCATTTT few . TRBV2 18 TRBJ1-5
CAISEGQGGLAGGYTF TGTGCCATCAGTGAGGGACAGGGAGGATTGGCTGGTGGCTACACCTTC . TRBD1 TRBV10-3 16 TRBJ1-2
CASWDSIEAFF TGTGCCAGCTGGGACAGTATTGAAGCTTTCTTT . TRBD1 TRBV2 11 TRBJ1-1
CASSLGSSYNSPLHF TGTGCCAGCAGTTTAGGGAGCTCCTATAATTCACCCCTCCACTTT . . TRBV28 15 TRBJ1-6
CSAFNGDYGYTF TGCAGCGCCTTTAATGGAGACTATGGCTACACCTTC . . TRBV29-1 12 TRBJ1-2
CASSYELMNTEAFF TGTGCCAGCAGTTACGAGTTAATGAACACTGAAGCTTTCTTT . . TRBV6-6 14 TRBJ1-1
CASSASGTGAGELFF TGTGCCAGCAGCGCCTCCGGGACAGGGGCCGGGGAGCTGTTTTTT few TRBD1 TRBV7-9 15 TRBJ2-2
CASSATETGWLNTEAFF TGTGCCAGCAGTGCCACTGAGACAGGGTGGCTGAACACTGAAGCTTTCTTT . TRBD1 TRBV25-1 17 TRBJ1-1
CASSYSRQGTDTQYF TGTGCCAGCAGTTACTCGAGGCAGGGCACAGATACGCAGTATTTT once . TRBV6-5 15 TRBJ2-3
CASSGSNPSYEQYF TGTGCCAGCAGTGGGTCCAACCCAAGCTACGAGCAGTACTTC . . TRBV2 14 TRBJ2-7
CASTQGAWLDTEAFF TGTGCCAGCACACAGGGGGCGTGGTTGGACACTGAAGCTTTCTTT . TRBD1 TRBV25-1 15 TRBJ1-1
CASSLVETDEAFF TGTGCCAGCAGCTTAGTTGAGACAGATGAAGCTTTCTTT . . TRBV11-2 13 TRBJ1-1
CASTFGTGLYF TGTGCCAGCACCTTCGGGACAGGGCTGTACTTC . TRBD1 TRBV2 11 TRBJ2-7
CASSYEGQISYEQYF TGTGCCAGCAGCTACGAGGGACAGATTTCCTACGAGCAGTACTTC . TRBD1 TRBV7-8 15 TRBJ2-7
CASSLTENTEAFF TGTGCCAGCAGCTTGACGGAGAACACTGAAGCTTTCTTT . . TRBV5-6 13 TRBJ1-1
CASSSYPGNTEAFF TGCGCCAGCAGCTCTTATCCGGGGAACACTGAAGCTTTCTTT . . TRBV5-1 14 TRBJ1-1
CASRQGLKGYTF TGTGCCAGCCGACAGGGATTGAAGGGCTACACCTTC . TRBD1 TRBV25-1 12 TRBJ1-2
CASSVDPAGGPETGELFF TGTGCCAGCAGCGTAGACCCAGCGGGGGGGCCGGAGACCGGGGAGCTGTTTTTT . TRBD2 TRBV9 18 TRBJ2-2
CASSLQRVLGEQFF TGTGCCAGCAGTTTACAGAGGGTTTTAGGTGAGCAGTTCTTC once . TRBV27 14 TRBJ2-1
CASSPGLAAQYF TGTGCCAGCAGCCCTGGACTAGCCGCCCAGTACTTC medium-sized TRBD2 TRBV7-9 12 TRBJ2-5
CASSLGGPNYGYTF TGTGCCAGCAGCTTGGGGGGTCCAAACTATGGCTACACCTTC . . TRBV5-8 14 TRBJ1-2
CASSVLGGTDTQYF TGTGCCAGCAGCGTCCTAGGCGGCACAGATACGCAGTATTTT . . TRBV6-5 14 TRBJ2-3
CAWSVLGASSYNEQFF TGTGCCTGGAGTGTACTTGGGGCGAGCTCCTACAATGAGCAGTTCTTC . . TRBV30 16 TRBJ2-1
CASSLETTSGANEQFF TGTGCCAGCAGCTTAGAGACAACTAGCGGGGCCAATGAGCAGTTCTTC . TRBD2 TRBV7-9 16 TRBJ2-1
CASSTLGLSRDTQYF TGTGCCAGCAGCACCCTGGGTTTATCCAGAGATACGCAGTATTTT . . TRBV11-2 15 TRBJ2-3
CATEGNTEAFF TGTGCCACCGAGGGGAACACTGAAGCTTTCTTT . . TRBV6-1 11 TRBJ1-1
CASSLSGDTYNEQFF TGTGCCAGCAGTCTTAGCGGGGACACCTACAATGAGCAGTTCTTC . TRBD2 TRBV6-5 15 TRBJ2-1
CASSIGTYSTDTQYF TGTGCCAGTAGTATTGGGACTTACAGCACAGATACGCAGTATTTT . . TRBV19 15 TRBJ2-3
CASSLRFPGGYEQYF TGTGCCAGCAGTTTACGGTTCCCTGGCGGTTACGAGCAGTACTTC . . TRBV27 15 TRBJ2-7
CASSRGYRDRGYEQYF TGTGCCAGCAGCAGAGGGTACCGGGACAGGGGCTACGAGCAGTACTTC few TRBD1 TRBV13 16 TRBJ2-7
CASSLGESYEQYF TGTGCCAGCAGTTTGGGGGAATCCTACGAGCAGTACTTC . . TRBV6-5 13 TRBJ2-7
CASSPLGRSNSPLHF TGTGCCAGCAGTCCCCTAGGGCGGAGTAATTCACCCCTCCACTTT few . TRBV27 15 TRBJ1-6
CASRGQGKDTEAFF TGTGCCAGCAGAGGACAGGGGAAGGACACTGAAGCTTTCTTT . TRBD1 TRBV6-6 14 TRBJ1-1